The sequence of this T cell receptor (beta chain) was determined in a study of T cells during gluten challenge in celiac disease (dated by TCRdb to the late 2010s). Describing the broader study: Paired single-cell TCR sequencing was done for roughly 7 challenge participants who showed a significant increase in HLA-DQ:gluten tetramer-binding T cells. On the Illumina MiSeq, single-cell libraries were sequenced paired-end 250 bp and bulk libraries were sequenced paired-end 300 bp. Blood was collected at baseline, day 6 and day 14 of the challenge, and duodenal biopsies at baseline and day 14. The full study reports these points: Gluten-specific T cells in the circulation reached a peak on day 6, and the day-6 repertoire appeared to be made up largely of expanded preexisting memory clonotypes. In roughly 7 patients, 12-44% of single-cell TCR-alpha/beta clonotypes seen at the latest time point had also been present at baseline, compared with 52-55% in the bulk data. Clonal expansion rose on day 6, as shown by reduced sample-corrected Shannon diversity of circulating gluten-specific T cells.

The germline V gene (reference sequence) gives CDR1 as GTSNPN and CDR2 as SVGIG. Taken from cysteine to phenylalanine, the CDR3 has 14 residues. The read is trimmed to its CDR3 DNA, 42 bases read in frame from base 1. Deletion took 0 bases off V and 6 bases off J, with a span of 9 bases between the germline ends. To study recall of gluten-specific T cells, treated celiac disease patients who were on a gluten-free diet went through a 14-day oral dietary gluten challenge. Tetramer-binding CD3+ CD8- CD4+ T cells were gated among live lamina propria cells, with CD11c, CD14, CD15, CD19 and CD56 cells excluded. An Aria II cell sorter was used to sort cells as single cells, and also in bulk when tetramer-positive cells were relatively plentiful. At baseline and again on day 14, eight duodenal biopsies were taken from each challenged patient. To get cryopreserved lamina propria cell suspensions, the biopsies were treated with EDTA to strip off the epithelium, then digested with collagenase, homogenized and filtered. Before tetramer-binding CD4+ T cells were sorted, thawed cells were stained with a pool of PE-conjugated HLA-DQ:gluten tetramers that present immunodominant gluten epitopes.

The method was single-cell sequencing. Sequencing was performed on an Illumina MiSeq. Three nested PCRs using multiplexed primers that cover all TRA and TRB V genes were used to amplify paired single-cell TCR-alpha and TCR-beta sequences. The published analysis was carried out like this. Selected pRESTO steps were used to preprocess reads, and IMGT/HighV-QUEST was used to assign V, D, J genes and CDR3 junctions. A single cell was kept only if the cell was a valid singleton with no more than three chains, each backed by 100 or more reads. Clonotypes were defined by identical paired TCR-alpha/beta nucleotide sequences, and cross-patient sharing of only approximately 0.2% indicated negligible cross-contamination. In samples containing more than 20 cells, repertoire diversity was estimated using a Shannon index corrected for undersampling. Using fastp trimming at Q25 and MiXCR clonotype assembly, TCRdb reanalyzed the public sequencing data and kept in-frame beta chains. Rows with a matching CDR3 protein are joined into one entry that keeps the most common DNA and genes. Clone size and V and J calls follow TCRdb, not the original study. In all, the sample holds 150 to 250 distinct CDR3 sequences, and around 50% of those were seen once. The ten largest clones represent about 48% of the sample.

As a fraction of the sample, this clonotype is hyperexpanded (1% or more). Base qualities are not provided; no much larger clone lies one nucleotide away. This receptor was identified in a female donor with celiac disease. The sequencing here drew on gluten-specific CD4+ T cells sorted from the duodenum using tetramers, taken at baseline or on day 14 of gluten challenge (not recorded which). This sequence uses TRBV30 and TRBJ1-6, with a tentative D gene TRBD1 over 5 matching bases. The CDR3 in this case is CAWSVFDSNSPLHF. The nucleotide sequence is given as TGTGCCTGGAGTGTTTTTGACAGTAATTCACCCCTCCACTTT.